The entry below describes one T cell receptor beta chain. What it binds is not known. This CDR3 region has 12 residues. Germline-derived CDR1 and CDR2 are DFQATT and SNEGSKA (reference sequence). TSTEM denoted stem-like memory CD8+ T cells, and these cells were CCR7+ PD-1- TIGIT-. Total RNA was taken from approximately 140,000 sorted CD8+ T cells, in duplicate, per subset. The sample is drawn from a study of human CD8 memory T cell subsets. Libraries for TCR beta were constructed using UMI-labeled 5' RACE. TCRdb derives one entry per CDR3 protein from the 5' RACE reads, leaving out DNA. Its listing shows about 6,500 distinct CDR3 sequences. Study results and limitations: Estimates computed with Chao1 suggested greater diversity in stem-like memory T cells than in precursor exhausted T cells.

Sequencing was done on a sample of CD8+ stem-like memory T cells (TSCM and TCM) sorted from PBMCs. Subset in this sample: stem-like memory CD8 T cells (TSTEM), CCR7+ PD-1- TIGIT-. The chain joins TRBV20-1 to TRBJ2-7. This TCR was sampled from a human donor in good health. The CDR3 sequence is CSAGINTYEQYF.